These 18 T cell receptor beta chains were sequenced from one sample in a study of cytomegalovirus exposure and HLA in healthy donors. In the PCR, 60 Vbeta and 13 Jbeta primers were used. Clones were read by immunoSEQ multiplex PCR, and TCRdb kept only the in-frame ones, dropping some. The repertoire includes around 200,000 clones, roughly four fifths of them detected once, and 1.5% to 2% sits in the top ten. Sequencing used PBMCs. The receptors were gathered from a man aged 50 or older in good health and CMV-seronegative.

The rearrangement links TRBV5-1 to TRBJ1-2; 9 bases are shared with TRBD1. This CDR3 spans 13 amino acids. Germline CDR1 is SGHRS and CDR2 is YFSETQ. The V and J ends lost 4 bases and 7 bases, in that order; junction bases with no gene match: 5. In nucleotides, the CDR3 is TGCGCCAGCAGCCCGGGACAGGGATTTGGCTACACCTTC. As protein: CASSPGQGFGYTF.

The J gene is TRBJ1-1, the V gene TRBV6-5; no clear D gene. Germline V lookup: CDR1 MNHEY, CDR2 SVGAGI. V shed 2 bases and J shed 6 bases, with 13 bases lying between them. The CDR3 length is 14 residues. For the CDR3, the DNA is TGTGCCAGCAGTTACAATGAGTTTATCGCTGAAGCTTTCTTT. It translates to CASSYNEFIAEAFF.

The V gene is TRBV19, the J gene TRBJ2-1; 8 bases map to TRBD1. CDR1 and CDR2 from the germline V gene are LNHDA and SQIVND (reference sequence). This CDR3 comprises 14 residues. J was trimmed by 4 bases and V by 10 bases; bases with no gene match: 9. The CDR3 bases are TGTGCCACAAGAGACAGGGGACTTTACAATGAGCAGTTCTTC. This codes for CATRDRGLYNEQFF.

The gene calls are TRBV6-1 and TRBJ1-2; TRBD1 aligns across 8 bases. This CDR3 spans 15 amino acids. The V segment lost 4 bases and the J segment 2 bases; nucleotides outside the gene matches: 6. Germline V gene sequence: CDR1 MNHNS, CDR2 SASEGT. CDR3 sequence reads: CASSVGTGGNYGYTF. The CDR3 region has the DNA TGTGCCAGCAGTGTAGGGACAGGTGGGAACTATGGCTACACCTTC.

This clone was observed a single time. V gene TRBV4-3 combines with J gene TRBJ2-7; 10 bases are a match to TRBD2. Germline CDR1 LGHNA, CDR2 YSLEER. V was pared by 4 bases and J by 2 bases, with 8 bases of the junction left unmatched. This CDR3 contains 16 residues. The CDR3 coding sequence is TGCGCCAGCAGCCGGGAAGCGGGGGGGCCCCCCTACGAGCAGTACTTC. Residues: CASSREAGGPPYEQYF.

The V call is TRBV2, the J call TRBJ2-7, with 11 bases lining up with TRBD2. CDR1 and CDR2 from the germline V gene are SNHLY and FYNNEI. There are 18 residues in the CDR3. Trimming took 7 bases from V and 3 from J; bases not matched to a gene: 17. The CDR3 region has the DNA TGTGCCAGCACCACCCCGGGTGCTAGCGGGGGGAGCTACTACGAGCAGTACTTC. This gives the protein CASTTPGASGGSYYEQYF.

This clone has just one count. The chain carries TRBV27 and TRBJ2-5, with D maybe TRBD2 (6 bases). The J call could be wrong; TRBJ2-7 is a better fit for the DNA end. Germline lookup yields CDR1 MNHEY and CDR2 SMNVEV (reference sequence). The CDR3 is 10 residues long. CDR3 coding DNA: TGTGGGAGGGCGAGGTACGAGCAGTACTTC. The encoded protein is CGRARYEQYF.

This chain connects TRBV28 to TRBJ1-1; TRBD1 aligns across 7 bases. The CDR3 is 17 amino acids. The V gene end was trimmed by 5 bases and the J gene end by 0 bases; junction bases not matched to a gene: 12. Per germline, CDR1 MDHEN and CDR2 SYDVKM. The chain's CDR3 is CASSLPQGEGMNTEAFF. The CDR3 DNA is TGTGCCAGCAGTCTGCCGCAGGGGGAAGGGATGAACACTGAAGCTTTCTTT.

V and J are TRBV5-4 and TRBJ2-1, with D maybe TRBD2 (5 bases). Germline assignment: CDR1 SGHNT and CDR2 YYREEE (reference sequence). The CDR3 sequence is 16 residues long. Trimming removed 1 base from V and 1 base from J, with 12 bases in between. CDR3 DNA sequence: TGTGCCAGCAGCTTGTTAAATAGCGAGTCCTACAATGAGCAGTTCTTC. Encoded protein: CASSLLNSESYNEQFF.

This clone came up a few times. The chain uses TRBV4-3 and TRBJ1-4, with TRBD1 identical over 9 bases. V lost 2 bases to trimming and J lost 4 bases; unmatched junction nucleotides: 5. The CDR3 sequence is 16 residues long. Germline lookup yields CDR1 LGHNA and CDR2 YSLEER. The CDR3, as DNA: TGCGCCAGCAGCCAATACAGGGGGCAGGTTAATGAAAAACTGTTTTTT. It yields the protein CASSQYRGQVNEKLFF.

The genes are TRBV7-9 and TRBJ1-5; a possible D gene is TRBD1 (5 bases). Germline CDR1 SEHNR, CDR2 FQNEAQ (reference sequence). Deletions cut 1 base from V and 4 bases from J, with 11 bases between. CDR3 size: 15 residues. Here the CDR3 DNA reads TGTGCCAGCAGCTTAGAGGGGTTGAAGAATCAGCCCCAGCATTTT. Its protein product is CASSLEGLKNQPQHF. The full variable domain, rest sourced from reference TRBV7-9 and TRBJ1-5, is DTGVSQNPRHKITKRGQNVTFRCDPISEHNRLYWYRQTLGQGPEFLTYFQNEAQLEKSRLLSDRFSAERPKGSFSTLEIQRTEQGDSAMYLCASSLEGLKNQPQHFGDGTRLSIL.

The rearrangement uses TRBV4-1 and TRBJ2-3; TRBD1 matches 8 bases. Germline loops: CDR1 MGHRA, CDR2 YSYEKL. The trim removed 5 bases at V and 4 bases at J, leaving 8 bases unmatched. This CDR3 contains 15 residues. The CDR3 loop reads CASSTGTGRPDTQYF. Here the CDR3 DNA reads TGCGCCAGCAGCACCGGGACAGGACGCCCAGATACGCAGTATTTT.

A word on this clone: Germline and junction disagree at one end, which may indicate a read error. The chain employs TRBV7-7 and TRBJ2-2; 7 bases align to TRBD1. The germline V gene has CDR1 SSHAT and CDR2 FNYEAQ (reference sequence). This CDR3 has 15 residues. The CDR3 DNA follows: TGTGCTAGCAGCCTACAGGGGACGCACACCGGGGAGCTGTTTTTT. It specifies CASSLQGTHTGELFF.

The rearrangement links TRBV7-2 to TRBJ2-5, with D unresolved. V shed 4 bases and J shed 2 bases, with 8 bases lying between them. Germline V CDR1 and CDR2: SGHTA, FQGNSA. There are 13 residues in the CDR3. The CDR3 DNA sequence: TGTGCCAGCAGCTCCAGAAATCAAGAGACCCAGTACTTC. Translated: CASSSRNQETQYF.

This clone was picked up one time. V usage is TRBV6-5 and J usage is TRBJ2-5, with D possibly being TRBD1 (7 bases). The CDR3 contains 15 residues. V lost 3 bases, J lost 4 bases, and 15 bases lay in between. CDR1 and CDR2 from the germline V gene are MNHEY and SVGAGI. The CDR3 nucleotides are TGTGCCAGCAGTTATGGGGCGCAGGGGGGAGAGACCCAGTACTTC. As protein: CASSYGAQGGETQYF.

This clone has just a few counts. The chain uses TRBV28 and TRBJ2-7; a possible D gene is TRBD1 (5 bases). The CDR3 is 13 residues long. Germline V CDR1 and CDR2: MDHEN, SYDVKM. Trimming pared 8 bases from V and 0 bases from J, leaving 11 bases between. CDR3 in amino acids: CASGQINSYEQYF. The CDR3 DNA sequence: TGTGCCAGCGGACAAATAAACTCCTACGAGCAGTACTTC.

This chain links TRBV5-1 with TRBJ2-3; possible D gene TRBD2, 5 bases. V lost 6 bases and J lost 5, with 16 bases in between. The CDR3 has 14 amino acids. CDR1 and CDR2 from the germline V gene are SGHRS and YFSETQ. CDR3 bases: TGCGCCAGCACCCCCTCATACGCGGGAGATACGCAGTATTTT. This gives the protein CASTPSYAGDTQYF.

The chain carries TRBV7-8 and TRBJ2-7, with TRBD2 identical over 7 bases. In germline, CDR1 is SGHVS, CDR2 FQNEAQ. This CDR3 is built from 15 residues. V shed 3 bases and J 2 bases; nucleotides not matched to a gene: 7. In nucleotides, the CDR3 is TGTGCCAGCAGCTTCAAGCGGGACGTCCCCTACGAGCAGTACTTC. This translates into CASSFKRDVPYEQYF.